This T cell receptor (beta chain) was captured in a study of T cell changes during pregnancy in multiple sclerosis (dated by TCRdb to between 2018 and 2021). In terms of the full investigation: The study looked at changes in the T cell repertoire across pregnancy in women with multiple sclerosis.

Preparation of the library involved the immunoSEQ multiplex PCR assay. As stored in TCRdb, this immuneACCESS dataset retains in-frame rearrangements with V and J assigned. A fraction of the clones does not appear; measured against another copy, unresolved V genes explain less than half of the discrepancy, and the remainder lacks a known reason. This sample comprises some 16,000 clones, just under 85% of them detected only once. 9% to 10% of the sample is held by the ten biggest clonotypes. V and J lose 5 bases and 3 bases, and a span of 10 bases separates them. CDR1 and CDR2 (SGHVS, FQNEAQ) derive from the germline V gene. The CDR3 sequence holds 13 residues, the cysteine and phenylalanine included. The CDR3 DNA has 39 bases and is translated from base 1. About this clone itself: Its specific antigen is unknown. No clone much larger than this one lies a single base away; base qualities are absent.

The clonotype was recovered from a female donor in good health, enrolled as a control in a pregnancy study. The receptor chain draws on TRBV7-8 and TRBJ1-1; the D gene cannot be named for sure. This specimen consisted of CD8+ T cells from peripheral blood mononuclear cells, obtained in the second trimester of pregnancy. The CDR3 protein sequence reads: CASSPQRDTEAFF. The DNA sequence is given as TGTGCCAGCAGCCCCCAGAGGGACACTGAAGCTTTCTTT.